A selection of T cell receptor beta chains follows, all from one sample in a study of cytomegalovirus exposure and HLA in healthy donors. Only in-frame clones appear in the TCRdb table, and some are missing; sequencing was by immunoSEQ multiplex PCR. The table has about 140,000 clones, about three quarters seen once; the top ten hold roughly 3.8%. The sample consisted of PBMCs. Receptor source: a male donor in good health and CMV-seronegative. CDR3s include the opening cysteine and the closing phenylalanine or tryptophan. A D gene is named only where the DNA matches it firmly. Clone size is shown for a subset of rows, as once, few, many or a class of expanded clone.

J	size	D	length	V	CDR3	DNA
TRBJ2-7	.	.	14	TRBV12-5	CASGLVARVYEQYF	TGTGCTAGTGGTTTGGTTGCGCGAGTCTACGAGCAGTACTTC
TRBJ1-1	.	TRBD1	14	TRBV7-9	CASSSGTVNTEAFF	TGTGCCAGCAGCTCAGGGACAGTGAACACTGAAGCTTTCTTT
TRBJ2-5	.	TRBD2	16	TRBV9	CASSVGGGRAEETQYF	TGTGCCAGCAGCGTAGGGGGAGGGAGGGCTGAAGAGACCCAGTACTTC
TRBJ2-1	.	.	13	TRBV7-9	CASSPGHSLIRFF	TGTGCCAGCAGCCCCGGACACTCCCTCATCCGGTTCTTC
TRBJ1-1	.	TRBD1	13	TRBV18	CASLQGAGTEAFF	TGTGCCAGCCTCCAGGGGGCCGGCACTGAAGCTTTCTTT
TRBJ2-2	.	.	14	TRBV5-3	CARSETGPTGELFF	TGTGCCAGAAGCGAGACAGGACCCACCGGGGAGCTGTTTTTT
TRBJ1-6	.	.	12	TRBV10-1	CASSAGNSPLHF	TGCGCCAGCAGTGCAGGAAATTCACCCCTCCACTTT
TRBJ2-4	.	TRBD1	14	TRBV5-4	CASSFARTGNIQYF	TGTGCCAGCAGCTTTGCGCGGACAGGAAACATTCAGTACTTC
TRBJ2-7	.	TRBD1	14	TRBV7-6	CASSPRTGSYEQYF	TGTGCCAGCAGCCCCCGGACAGGAAGCTACGAGCAGTACTTC
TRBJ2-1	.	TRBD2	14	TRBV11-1	CASSPLRGGNEQFF	TGTGCCAGCAGCCCCTTGCGGGGGGGCAATGAGCAGTTCTTC
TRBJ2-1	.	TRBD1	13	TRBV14	CASSRGTGIEQFF	TGTGCCAGCAGCCGTGGGACAGGGATTGAGCAGTTCTTC
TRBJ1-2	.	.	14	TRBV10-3	CAIRTGTEKYGYTF	TGTGCCATCAGAACCGGGACTGAGAAGTATGGCTACACCTTC
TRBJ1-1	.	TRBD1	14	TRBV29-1	CSVLSGQGNTEAFF	TGCAGCGTCTTATCGGGACAGGGGAACACTGAAGCTTTCTTT
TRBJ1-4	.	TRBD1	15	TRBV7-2	CASSFWLTGGGKLFF	TGTGCCAGCAGCTTTTGGTTAACAGGGGGGGGAAAACTGTTTTTT
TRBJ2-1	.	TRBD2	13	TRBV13	CASSPGLNNEQFF	TGTGCCAGCAGCCCGGGACTAAACAATGAGCAGTTCTTC
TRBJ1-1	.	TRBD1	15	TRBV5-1	CASRQKTGVNTEAFF	TGCGCCAGCAGACAGAAGACAGGGGTGAACACTGAAGCTTTCTTT
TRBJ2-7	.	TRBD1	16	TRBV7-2	CASSLGGQGFSYEQYF	TGTGCCAGCAGCTTAGGGGGACAGGGGTTCTCCTACGAGCAGTACTTC
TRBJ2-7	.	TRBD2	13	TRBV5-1	CASRENGEGEQYF	TGCGCCAGCAGAGAGAATGGGGAGGGGGAGCAGTACTTC
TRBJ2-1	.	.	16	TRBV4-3	CASSHPSSASLDEQFF	TGCGCCAGCAGCCATCCGTCTAGCGCCTCCCTGGATGAGCAGTTCTTC
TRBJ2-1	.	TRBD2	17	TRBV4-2	CASSQVGSGGDRNEQFF	TGTGCCAGCAGCCAGGTGGGGAGCGGGGGGGACCGGAATGAGCAGTTCTTC
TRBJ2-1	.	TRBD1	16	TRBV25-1	CASSDFGQGVRNEQFF	TGTGCCAGCAGTGACTTTGGACAGGGAGTAAGGAATGAGCAGTTCTTC
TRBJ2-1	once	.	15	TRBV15	CATSRDITGYNEQFF	TGTGCCACCAGCAGAGATATAACAGGGTACAATGAGCAGTTCTTC
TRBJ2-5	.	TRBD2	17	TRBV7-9	CASKSASGGIPPETQYF	TGTGCCAGTAAATCGGCTAGCGGGGGGATTCCGCCGGAGACCCAGTACTTC
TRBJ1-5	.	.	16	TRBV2	CASSEREMVGNQPQHF	TGTGCCAGCAGTGAGCGGGAAATGGTCGGCAATCAGCCCCAGCATTTT
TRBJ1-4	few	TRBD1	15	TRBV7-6	CASSVPGQGREKLFF	TGTGCCAGCAGCGTCCCGGGACAGGGTAGGGAAAAACTGTTTTTT
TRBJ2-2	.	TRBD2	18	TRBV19	CASTAGLAGGPWTGELFF	TGTGCCAGTACCGCGGGACTAGCGGGAGGGCCTTGGACCGGGGAGCTGTTTTTT
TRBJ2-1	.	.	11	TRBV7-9	CSSSLAREQFF	TGTTCCAGCAGCTTAGCTCGTGAGCAGTTCTTC
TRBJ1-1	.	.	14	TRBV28	CASRDSNPNTEAFF	TGTGCCAGCAGGGACAGCAATCCGAACACTGAAGCTTTCTTT
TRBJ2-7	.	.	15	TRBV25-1	CASSARIQGSYEQYF	TGTGCCAGCAGTGCACGGATACAGGGATCCTACGAGCAGTACTTC
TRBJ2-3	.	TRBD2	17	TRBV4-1	CASSHRGLAGGTDTQYF	TGCGCCAGCAGCCACCGGGGACTAGCGGGGGGTACCGATACGCAGTATTTT
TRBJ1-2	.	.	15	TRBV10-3	CAISEGPGSGVGYTF	TGTGCCATCAGCGAAGGACCGGGGTCCGGGGTTGGCTACACCTTC
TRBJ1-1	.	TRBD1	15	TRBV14	CASSQLGTGGSEAFF	TGTGCCAGCAGCCAGTTAGGGACAGGGGGCTCTGAAGCTTTCTTT
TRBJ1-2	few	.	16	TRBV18	CASSPPGQGSGYGYTF	TGTGCCAGCTCACCCCCGGGGCAGGGGAGCGGCTATGGCTACACCTTC
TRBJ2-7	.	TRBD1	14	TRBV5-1	CASSPTGAVYEQYF	TGCGCCAGCAGCCCCACAGGGGCTGTGTACGAGCAGTACTTC
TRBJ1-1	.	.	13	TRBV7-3	CASRSGGGTEAFF	TGTGCCAGCAGATCCGGGGGGGGAACTGAAGCTTTCTTT
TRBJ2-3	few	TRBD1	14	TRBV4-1	CASSHGQGTDTQYF	TGCGCCAGCAGCCATGGACAGGGTACAGATACGCAGTATTTT
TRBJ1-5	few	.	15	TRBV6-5	CASSYEEISNQPQHF	TGTGCCAGCAGTTACGAGGAGATTAGCAATCAGCCCCAGCATTTT
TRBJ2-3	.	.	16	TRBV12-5	CASGLVRTGGADTQYF	TGTGCTAGTGGTTTGGTAAGGACGGGGGGCGCAGATACGCAGTATTTT
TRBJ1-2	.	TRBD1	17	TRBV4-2	CASSQETTGQRNYGYTF	TGTGCCAGCAGCCAAGAGACTACGGGACAGCGGAACTATGGCTACACCTTC
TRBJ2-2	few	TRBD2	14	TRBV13	CASSPGGGAGELFF	TGTGCCAGCAGCCCGGGCGGGGGAGCCGGGGAGCTGTTTTTT
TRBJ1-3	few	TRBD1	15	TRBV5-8	CASSSGTASGNTIYF	TGTGCCAGCAGCAGTGGGACAGCCTCTGGAAACACCATATATTTT
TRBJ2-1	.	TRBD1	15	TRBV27	CASSLSRQGVYEQFF	TGTGCCAGCAGTTTAAGCCGGCAGGGGGTGTATGAGCAGTTCTTC
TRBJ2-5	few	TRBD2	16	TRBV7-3	CASSLGLAGLQETQYF	TGTGCCAGCAGCTTAGGGCTAGCGGGCCTCCAAGAGACCCAGTACTTC
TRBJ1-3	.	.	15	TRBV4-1	CASSQVEASGNTIYF	TGCGCCAGCAGCCAAGTTGAAGCCTCTGGAAACACCATATATTTT
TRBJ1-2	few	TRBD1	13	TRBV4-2	CASSEGQSYGYTF	TGTGCCAGCAGCGAGGGACAGTCCTATGGCTACACCTTC
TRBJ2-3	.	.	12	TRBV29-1	CSVDVGTDTQYF	TGCAGCGTTGACGTAGGCACAGATACGCAGTATTTT